These 15 T cell receptor beta chains were sequenced from one sample in a study of cytomegalovirus exposure and HLA in healthy donors. It was with 60 Vbeta and 13 Jbeta primers that the PCR ran. Data came from immunoSEQ multiplex PCR; TCRdb stores just in-frame clones and leaves some out. The sample records over 70,000 clones, around 80% being singletons. The sample consisted of PBMCs. Source of these receptors: a man aged 50-60 years in good health and CMV-seropositive.

The J gene is TRBJ2-1, the V gene TRBV5-6; tentatively, D is TRBD2 (5 bases). Germline CDR1 is SGHDT and CDR2 is YYEEEE. Trimming pared 3 bases from V and 9 bases from J, leaving 7 bases between. The CDR3 totals 11 residues. The CDR3 DNA reads TGTGCCAGCAGCTGGGGAGCTGAGCAGTTCTTC. It encodes CASSWGAEQFF.

A single count supports this clone. V and J are TRBV7-9 and TRBJ2-3, with D possibly TRBD2 on 5 matching bases. The ends were cut back, 5 bases at V and 2 bases at J, with 14 bases in the middle. Per germline, CDR1 SEHNR and CDR2 FQNEAQ (reference sequence). The CDR3 is made up of 15 amino acids. The CDR3 nucleotides are TGTGCCAGCAGCCCCGTGGCGGGCCTCACAGATACGCAGTATTTT. This codes for CASSPVAGLTDTQYF.

A single count supports this clone. The chain is built from TRBV11-3 and TRBJ2-7; 8 nucleotides align to TRBD1. Trimming cost V 1 base and J 5 bases; bases outside gene matches: 7. The CDR3 spans 15 residues. Germline-derived CDR1 and CDR2 are SGHNT and YENEEA. CDR3 DNA: TGTGCCAGCAGCTTAGTTTGGACAGGGAACGACGAGCAGTACTTC. Translated: CASSLVWTGNDEQYF.

The table lists this clone with a few counts. V and J are TRBV2 and TRBJ2-2; 8 nucleotides line up with TRBD1. Germline CDR1 is SNHLY and CDR2 is FYNNEI. Trimming removed 7 bases from V and 7 bases from J; junction bases left unmatched: 8. The CDR3 runs 14 residues. This CDR3 is CASILSGGNGELFF. CDR3 DNA: TGTGCCAGCATTTTATCAGGGGGCAACGGGGAGCTGTTTTTT.

The chain combines TRBV5-1 with TRBJ2-5; 10 bases are a match to TRBD2. CDR1 is SGHRS and CDR2 is YFSETQ in the germline V gene. This CDR3 region has 14 residues. Trimming took 7 bases from V and 0 from J; bases not matched to a gene: 3. Here the CDR3 reads CASGLADNQETQYF. CDR3 DNA: TGCGCCAGCGGACTAGCGGACAACCAAGAGACCCAGTACTTC.

This chain uses TRBV18 with TRBJ2-1; TRBD2 agrees at 7 bases. Per the germline V gene, CDR1 is KGHSH and CDR2 is LQKENI. The CDR3 has 14 residues. The ends lost 1 base at V and 7 bases at J; junction bases unmatched: 4. The CDR3 spells CASSPQTSANEQFF. The CDR3 DNA reads TGTGCCAGCTCACCACAAACTAGCGCAAATGAGCAGTTCTTC.

In its sample, this clone was seen a few times. V gene TRBV30 combines with J gene TRBJ1-1; no clear D. Germline CDR1 reads GTSNPN; CDR2 reads SVGIG (reference sequence). This CDR3 is built from 11 residues. Trimming left V 5 bases short and J 4 bases short, with 8 bases between. CDR3 bases: TGTGCCTGGGTACGGAGCACTGAAGCTTTCTTT. This sequence encodes CAWVRSTEAFF.

This chain connects TRBV5-1 to TRBJ2-3; TRBD2 matches at 11 bases. Trimming removed 4 bases from V and 5 bases from J; junction bases left unmatched: 3. The germline CDR1 and CDR2 sequences are SGHRS and YFSETQ. The CDR3 extends over 14 amino acids. The CDR3: CASSLGTSGDTQYF. CDR3 nucleotide sequence: TGCGCCAGCAGCCTCGGGACTAGCGGAGATACGCAGTATTTT.

The chain joins TRBV11-3 to TRBJ2-3; D call uncertain. CDR3 length equals 12 residues. Trimming took off 5 bases at V and 6 bases at J, with 9 bases between the two ends. The V gene's germline CDR1 is SGHNT and CDR2 YENEEA. The CDR3 DNA is TGTGCCAGCAGCGATATGCGGGATACGCAGTATTTT. It translates to CASSDMRDTQYF. The full variable domain, in which reference TRBV11-3 and TRBJ2-3 provide the parts outside the CDR3, is EAGVVQSPRYKIIEKKQPVAFWCNPISGHNTLYWYLQNLGQGPELLIRYENEEAVDDSQLPKDRFSAERLKGVDSTLKIQPAELGDSAVYLCASSDMRDTQYFGPGTRLTVL.

This sequence joins TRBV7-2 and TRBJ1-3, with D tentatively TRBD1 (5 bases). Between the trimmed V and J ends, which lost 5 bases and 3 bases, there was a span of 17 bases. Germline V lookup: CDR1 SGHTA, CDR2 FQGNSA. There are 16 residues in the CDR3. CDR3 residues: CASSPQRGVGGNTIYF. In nucleotides, the CDR3 is TGTGCCAGCAGCCCACAGCGGGGGGTCGGTGGAAACACCATATATTTT.

This clone appeared once. V is TRBV20-1 and J is TRBJ1-1; D might be TRBD1 (6 bases). The ends were cut back, 2 bases at V and 6 bases at J, with 7 bases in the middle. The germline V gene has CDR1 DFQATT and CDR2 SNEGSKA (reference sequence). The CDR3 sequence is 11 residues long. CDR3 in DNA: TGCAGTGCTAGAAAGGGGGCTGAAGCTTTCTTT. This gives the protein CSARKGAEAFF.

The chain employs TRBV2 and TRBJ1-4, with a possible D match to TRBD1 (6 bases). Trimming shortened V by 6 bases and J by 0 bases, and 8 bases separated the two germline ends. This CDR3 comprises 14 residues. Germline CDR1 and CDR2: SNHLY and FYNNEI. The chain's CDR3 is CASRYRATNEKLFF. CDR3 coding DNA: TGTGCCAGCAGGTACAGGGCAACTAATGAAAAACTGTTTTTT. The whole variable domain, remainder taken from reference TRBV2 and TRBJ1-4, is EPEVTQTPSHQVTQMGQEVILRCVPISNHLYFYWYRQILGQKVEFLVSFYNNEISEKSEIFDDQFSVERPDGSNFTLKIRSTKLEDSAMYFCASRYRATNEKLFFGSGTQLSVL.

This chain joins TRBV5-4 and TRBJ2-7; 11 positions match TRBD2. Germline CDR1 and CDR2: SGHNT and YYREEE (reference sequence). CDR3 size: 13 residues. Trimming took 2 bases from V and 10 from J; bases not matched to a gene: 5. The CDR3 DNA sequence: TGTGCCAGCAGCTTATGGACTAGCGGGCTTCAGTACTTC. Protein: CASSLWTSGLQYF.

The rearrangement links TRBV7-3 to TRBJ2-7, with D maybe TRBD2 (6 bases). With 4 bases removed from V and 6 bases from J, the gap between germline ends came to 7 bases. The CDR3 runs 11 residues. CDR1 is SGHTA and CDR2 is FQGTGA in the germline V gene. Here the CDR3 reads CASSSGGEQYF. In nucleotides, the CDR3 is TGTGCCAGCAGCTCCGGGGGCGAGCAGTACTTC.

This clone has only a few counts. The V gene is TRBV7-8, the J gene TRBJ2-1, with D perhaps TRBD2 (6 bases). CDR1 SGHVS and CDR2 FQNEAQ come from the germline V gene. Deletions cut 4 bases from V and 8 bases from J, with 21 bases between. The length of the CDR3 is 16 residues. The CDR3 DNA follows: TGTGCCAGCAGCTCGAAGAAGGCGCTAGCGCGGGATGAGCAGTTCTTC. Translated, it gives CASSSKKALARDEQFF.